The present TCR beta chain was sequenced within a study of CD8+ T cells in alopecia areata. Whole-study context: Oral tofacitinib, 5 to 10 mg twice daily, was given in an open-label trial. Tofacitinib ran for 6 to 18 months before 6 months off drug.

This CDR3 spans 11 amino acids. CDR1 is SGHRS, CDR2 YFSETQ, per germline. Trimming took off 5 bases at V and 7 bases at J, with 10 bases between the two ends. Extracted RNA was reverse transcribed, and the resulting cDNA served as sequencing template. Assay: immunoSEQ multiplex PCR; the TCRdb copy retains only in-frame clones and omits some. In the table there are some 170,000 clones, 67% of which are singletons. The study's findings and limits: Mice showed clearer TCR sharing than patients did, a gap that was possibly HLA-related.

Turning to this clone: Its cognate antigen is unknown.

The source was CD8+ T cells sorted from blood, collected at week 0. The J gene is TRBJ2-7, the V gene TRBV5-1, with D unresolved. The receptor's source is a human donor with alopecia areata. The CDR3: CASRFGGEQYF. The CDR3 DNA is TGCGCCAGCAGGTTCGGTGGGGAGCAGTACTTC. The entire variable domain, with the rest obtained from reference TRBV5-1 and TRBJ2-7, is as follows: KAGVTQTPRYLIKTRGQQVTLSCSPISGHRSVSWYQQTPGQGLQFLFEYFSETQRNKGNFPGRFSGRQFSNSRSEMNVSTLELGDSALYLCASRFGGEQYFGPGTRLTVT.